This T cell receptor (beta chain) emerged from a study of blood T cells in healthy people across ages. Total RNA, at least 5.5 micrograms per sample, was extracted from PBMCs. Through a sample-barcoded 5' primer and a J-beta primer mix, a second PCR was run for roughly 6 to 12 cycles. Individual samples furnished no less than 2.5 million CDR3-containing paired-end reads apiece. TCRdb reanalysed the 5' RACE reads using MiXCR and keeps one entry per CDR3 protein. The data show 790,000 or so distinct CDR3 sequences, around 50% seen once. Germline V gene sequence: CDR1 SGHDN, CDR2 FVKESK. The CDR3 length is 14 residues. V lost 5 bases and J 4 bases, leaving 12 bases between the germline ends.

The chain is built from TRBV14 and TRBJ2-4; D is possibly TRBD2 (5 bases). The clonotype originates from a man older than 75 in good health. Material: blood. The chain's CDR3 is CASSMSGLKNIQYF. The CDR3 nucleotides are TGTGCCAGCAGCATGTCCGGACTGAAAAACATTCAGTACTTC.